Presented here are 22 T cell receptor beta chains from one specimen sequenced in a study of cytomegalovirus exposure and HLA in healthy donors. Vbeta (60) and Jbeta (13) primers were used in the PCR. Data came from immunoSEQ multiplex PCR; TCRdb stores just in-frame clones and leaves some out. This sample carries almost 200,000 clones, 70% to 80% of them seen once, and the ten largest clones take about 4.6%. The specimen was PBMCs. All receptors derive from a woman aged 25 to 39 in good health and CMV-seropositive.

The genes are TRBV6-6 and TRBJ1-6; the D gene is possibly TRBD1 (6 bases). V was trimmed by 6 bases and J by 10 bases, leaving 16 bases between them. CDR1 is MNHNY, CDR2 SVGAGI, per germline (reference sequence). The CDR3 spans 14 residues. For the CDR3, the DNA is TGTGCCAGCAGCCTTCAGGGGAAAGGATCACCCCTCCACTTT. It yields the protein CASSLQGKGSPLHF.

The chain recombines TRBV18 with TRBJ2-7; D gene ambiguous. CDR1 and CDR2 (germline): KGHSH, LQKENI. V dropped 3 bases and J dropped 5 bases, with 14 bases sitting between them. This CDR3 contains 14 residues. CDR3 loop: CASSPLERSDEQYF. In DNA form, the CDR3 reads TGTGCCAGCTCACCCCTCGAGAGGAGCGACGAGCAGTACTTC.

The gene calls are TRBV18 and TRBJ2-1; D possibly corresponds to TRBD1 (5 bases). The CDR3 contains 13 residues. Germline V CDR1 and CDR2: KGHSH, LQKENI. Trimming stripped 1 base from V and 4 bases from J, with 5 bases between. CDR3 nucleotide sequence: TGTGCCAGCTCACCACGACAGTACAATGAGCAGTTCTTC. Translating it yields CASSPRQYNEQFF.

The V call is TRBV27, the J call TRBJ2-7, with D possibly being TRBD1 (6 bases). CDR3 length: 15 amino acids. Deletions cut 6 bases from V and 0 bases from J, with 15 bases between. CDR1 MNHEY and CDR2 SMNVEV come from the germline V gene (reference sequence). The CDR3 is CASRKQGISSYEQYF. Written as DNA, the CDR3 is TGTGCCAGCAGAAAACAGGGAATTAGCTCCTACGAGCAGTACTTC.

The V gene is TRBV20-1, the J gene TRBJ1-2; D remains unclear. Trimming stripped 3 bases from V and 4 bases from J, with 6 bases between. CDR3 length: 11 amino acids. The germline V gene has CDR1 DFQATT and CDR2 SNEGSKA (reference sequence). The CDR3 loop is CSARFLYGYTF. As DNA, the CDR3 is TGCAGTGCTAGGTTTCTCTATGGCTACACCTTC.

This chain joins TRBV19 and TRBJ1-1; D remains ambiguous. The CDR3 totals 13 residues. V shed 6 bases and J shed 3 bases, with 11 bases lying between them. The germline gives CDR1 LNHDA, CDR2 SQIVND (reference sequence). As DNA, the CDR3 is TGTGCCAGTAGCCCTTTGGGCGACACTGAAGCTTTCTTT. Protein product: CASSPLGDTEAFF.

This chain joins TRBV5-8 and TRBJ2-7; D is uncertain. The CDR3 is made up of 13 amino acids. Germline V gene data show CDR1 as SGHTS and CDR2 as YDEGEE. V lost 0 bases, J lost 2 bases, and 6 bases lay in between. The CDR3 coding sequence is TGTGCCAGCAGCTTGGACGCGGCCTACGAGCAGTACTTC. Its protein product is CASSLDAAYEQYF.

This chain links TRBV10-3 with TRBJ1-5; 8 bases agree with TRBD1. From germline, CDR1 is ENHRY and CDR2 SYGVKD. The CDR3 has 14 residues. J gave up 7 bases and V 5 bases, and 7 bases lay outside the gene matches. The chain's CDR3 is CAISNRGLGQPQHF. CDR3 nucleotides: TGTGCCATCAGTAACAGGGGGTTGGGACAGCCCCAGCATTTT.

This chain uses TRBV29-1 with TRBJ1-2; tentative D call: TRBD1 (5 bases). The CDR3 sequence is 12 residues long. CDR1 and CDR2 (germline): SQVTM, ANQGSEA. The ends were cut back, 0 bases at V and 8 bases at J, with 10 bases in the middle. The CDR3, as DNA: TGCAGCGTTGAAGAGGGGCTTGAAGGCTACACCTTC. It encodes CSVEEGLEGYTF. The variable domain in full, completed from reference TRBV29-1 and TRBJ1-2, reads SAVISQKPSRDICQRGTSLTIQCQVDSQVTMMFWYRQQPGQSLTLIATANQGSEATYESGFVIDKFPISRPNLTFSTLTVSNMSPEDSSIYLCSVEEGLEGYTFGSGTRLTVV.

This clone occurred a few times. V and J are TRBV25-1 and TRBJ1-3; tentative D call: TRBD1 (6 bases). Germline V lookup: CDR1 MGHDK, CDR2 SYGVNS. The CDR3 has 16 residues. Trimming took 3 bases from V and 1 from J, leaving 13 bases between them. Here the CDR3 reads CASSEIWTASGNTIYF. CDR3 bases: TGTGCCAGCAGTGAGATTTGGACAGCTTCTGGAAACACCATATATTTT.

The chain links TRBV6-5 to TRBJ2-5, with 7 positions matching TRBD1. Trimming at V came to 6 bases and at J to 3 bases, leaving 7 bases not matched to a gene. The CDR3 has 14 amino acids. The germline CDR1 and CDR2 sequences are MNHEY and SVGAGI. CDR3 sequence (DNA): TGTGCCAGCAGAACCGGGACAGAAGAAGAGACCCAGTACTTC. Its translation is CASRTGTEEETQYF.

The chain employs TRBV2 and TRBJ2-7, with D uncertain. V was trimmed by 5 bases and J by 0 bases, leaving 5 bases between them. The CDR3 runs to 12 residues. The germline CDR1 and CDR2 sequences are SNHLY and FYNNEI. CDR3 DNA: TGTGCCAGCAGTTGGAGCTCCTACGAGCAGTACTTC. Amino acids: CASSWSSYEQYF.

This chain uses TRBV10-3 with TRBJ1-2, with D uncertain. Germline V CDR1 and CDR2: ENHRY, SYGVKD. V lost 6 bases, J lost 1 base, and 9 bases lay in between. The CDR3 has 13 amino acids. CDR3 nucleotide sequence: TGTGCCATCAGGGTGGGAGGTAACTATGGCTACACCTTC. Its translation is CAIRVGGNYGYTF.

V usage is TRBV19 and J usage is TRBJ1-3; D ambiguous. With 9 bases removed from V and 0 bases from J, the gap between germline ends came to 9 bases. Germline V gene sequence: CDR1 LNHDA, CDR2 SQIVND (reference sequence). The CDR3 extends over 13 amino acids. The CDR3 protein is CASSGDSGNTIYF. CDR3 bases: TGTGCCAGCAGCGGGGACTCTGGAAACACCATATATTTT.

This chain uses TRBV4-1 with TRBJ2-1; 10 bases map to TRBD2. The CDR3 spans 17 residues. J lost 15 bases, V lost 1 base, and 18 bases had no gene match. Germline CDR1 MGHRA, CDR2 YSYEKL. CDR3 protein: CASSQGASGGAKTQRFF. The CDR3 nucleotides read TGCGCCAGCAGCCAAGGGGCTAGCGGGGGTGCCAAGACTCAGCGGTTCTTC.

This clone has just a few counts. V usage is TRBV11-2 and J usage is TRBJ1-1; weak D call: TRBD1 (6 bases). Germline V CDR1 and CDR2: SGHAT, FQNNGV. V was cut by 5 bases and J by 12 bases, with 22 bases left in between. CDR3 length equals 14 residues. CDR3 amino acids: CASSVQGGGLWTFF. CDR3 sequence (DNA): TGTGCCAGCAGCGTACAGGGAGGGGGTCTTTGGACTTTCTTT.

This chain joins TRBV29-1 and TRBJ2-1; TRBD2 agrees at 7 bases. The CDR3 spans 15 residues. V was clipped by 4 bases and J by 1 base; unmatched bases: 7. Germline V gives CDR1 SQVTM, CDR2 ANQGSEA. This CDR3 reads CSVVGAGVSYNEQFF. In DNA form, the CDR3 reads TGCAGCGTTGTAGGTGCGGGAGTTTCCTACAATGAGCAGTTCTTC.

CDR3 coding DNA: TGCGCCAGCAGCTTACGCGGGAGGATCAATGAGCAGTTCTTC. It encodes CASSLRGRINEQFF. The chain uses TRBV5-1 and TRBJ2-1, with 8 bases identical to TRBD2. V shed 2 bases, J shed 6 bases, and the junction held 4 bases outside the gene matches. This CDR3 spans 14 amino acids. Germline lookup yields CDR1 SGHRS and CDR2 YFSETQ.

The rearrangement joins TRBV5-8 to TRBJ2-1, with D possibly matching TRBD2 (5 bases). The V end lost 2 bases, the J end lost 0 bases, and 12 bases lay between the germline ends. The CDR3 is 16 residues long. The germline V gene has CDR1 SGHTS and CDR2 YDEGEE. The CDR3 loop reads CASSFLRGGSYNEQFF. CDR3 sequence (DNA): TGTGCCAGCAGCTTTCTTCGCGGAGGCTCCTACAATGAGCAGTTCTTC.

This chain connects TRBV29-1 to TRBJ1-3, with TRBD1 matching 9 bases. The CDR3 length is 15 residues. Trimming removed 6 bases from V and 2 bases from J; junction bases left unmatched: 8. Per germline, CDR1 SQVTM and CDR2 ANQGSEA. CDR3 in amino acids: CSVAGQGLTGNTIYF. CDR3 in DNA: TGCAGCGTAGCCGGACAGGGGCTTACTGGAAACACCATATATTTT.

V gene TRBV29-1 combines with J gene TRBJ2-6; D gene ambiguous. Trimming removed 0 bases at V and 0 bases at J, with 12 bases between. The CDR3 length is 17 residues. Germline V gene data show CDR1 as SQVTM and CDR2 as ANQGSEA. The CDR3 sequence is CSVEDPTDNSGANVLTF. CDR3 in DNA: TGCAGCGTTGAAGATCCTACAGATAACTCTGGGGCCAACGTCCTGACTTTC.

This rearrangement joins TRBV6-6 to TRBJ1-4; D gene ambiguous. The V end was cut by 2 bases, the J end by 0 bases, with 4 bases between. CDR3 length: 14 residues. From germline, CDR1 is MNHNY and CDR2 SVGAGI (reference sequence). The CDR3 bases are TGTGCCAGCAGTTACACATCAACTAATGAAAAACTGTTTTTT. Its protein is CASSYTSTNEKLFF.